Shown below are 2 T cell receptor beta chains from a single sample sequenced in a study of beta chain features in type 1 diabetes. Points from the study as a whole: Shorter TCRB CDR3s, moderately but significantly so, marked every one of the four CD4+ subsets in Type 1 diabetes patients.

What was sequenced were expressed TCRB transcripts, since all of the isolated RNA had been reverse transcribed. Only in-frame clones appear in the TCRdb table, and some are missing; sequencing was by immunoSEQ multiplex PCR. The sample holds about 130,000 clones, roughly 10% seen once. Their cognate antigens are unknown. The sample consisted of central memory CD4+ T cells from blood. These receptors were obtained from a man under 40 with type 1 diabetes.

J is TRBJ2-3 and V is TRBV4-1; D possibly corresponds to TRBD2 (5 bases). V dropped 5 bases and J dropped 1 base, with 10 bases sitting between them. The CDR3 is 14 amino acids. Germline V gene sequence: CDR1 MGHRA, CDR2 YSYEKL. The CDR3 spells CASSSPGGTDTQYF. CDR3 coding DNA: TGCGCCAGCAGCTCTCCCGGGGGCACAGATACGCAGTATTTT.

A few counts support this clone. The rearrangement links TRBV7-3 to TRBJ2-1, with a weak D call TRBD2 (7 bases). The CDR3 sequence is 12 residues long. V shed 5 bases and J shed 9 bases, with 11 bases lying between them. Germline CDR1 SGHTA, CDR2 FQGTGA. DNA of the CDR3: TGTGCCAGCAGCCCCGGGGGGCCTGAGCAGTTCTTC. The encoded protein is CASSPGGPEQFF.